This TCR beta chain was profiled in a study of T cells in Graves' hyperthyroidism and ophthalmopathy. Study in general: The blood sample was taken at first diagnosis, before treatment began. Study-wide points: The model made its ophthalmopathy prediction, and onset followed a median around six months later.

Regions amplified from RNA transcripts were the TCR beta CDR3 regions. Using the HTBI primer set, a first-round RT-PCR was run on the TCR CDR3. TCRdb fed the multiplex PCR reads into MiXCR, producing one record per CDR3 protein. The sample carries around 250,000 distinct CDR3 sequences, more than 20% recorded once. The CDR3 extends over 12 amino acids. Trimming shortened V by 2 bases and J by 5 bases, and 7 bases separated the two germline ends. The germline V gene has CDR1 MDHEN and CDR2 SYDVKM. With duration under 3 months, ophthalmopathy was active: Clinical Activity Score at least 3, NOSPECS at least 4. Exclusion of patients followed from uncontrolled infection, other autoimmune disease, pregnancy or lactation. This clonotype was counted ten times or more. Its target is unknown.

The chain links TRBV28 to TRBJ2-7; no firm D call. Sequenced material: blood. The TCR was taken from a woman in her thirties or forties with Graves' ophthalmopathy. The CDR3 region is CASSLQFHEQYF. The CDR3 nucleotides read TGTGCCAGCAGTTTACAGTTCCACGAGCAGTACTTC.